These T cell receptor beta chains were read from a single sample in a study of tumor-infiltrating lymphocytes in primary liver carcinoma. TCRdb processed the multiplex PCR reads anew with MiXCR; each CDR3 protein has one entry. The sample holds about 320,000 distinct CDR3 sequences, about 62% seen once. Input material: peripheral blood. These receptors came from a middle-aged man with primary liver carcinoma and hepatitis B virus infection. The CDR3 runs from the conserved cysteine through the conserved F or W. A D gene is named only where the DNA matches it firmly. Size values are once, few and many counts, or a class for expanded clones, and some rows have none.

few	TRBV7-9	TRBJ1-4	TRBD1	TGTGCCAGCAGCCCGGACAGGTCAACTAATGAAAAACTGTTTTTT	CASSPDRSTNEKLFF
.	TRBV4-3	TRBJ2-1	TRBD2	TGCGCCAACAGCCGCAGCGGGGGCTACAATGAGCAGTTCTTC	CANSRSGGYNEQFF
.	TRBV5-4	TRBJ1-2	.	TGTGCCAGCAGATTGGTCGGGGGGCTTGGAGATGGCTACACCTTC	CASRLVGGLGDGYTF
many	TRBV6-5	TRBJ2-2	.	TGTGCCAGCAGTTACGCCGCCCGGGGGCCGGACACCGGGGAGCTGTTTTTT	CASSYAARGPDTGELFF
.	TRBV11-2	TRBJ2-2	.	TGTGCCAGCGGACAGACCGGGGAGCTGCTTTTT	CASGQTGELLF
.	TRBV6-1	TRBJ2-1	TRBD2	TGTGCCAGCAGTGATGCGCGTTGGGCTAGCGGGAGAGTATTCAGCTCCTACAATGAGCAGTTCTTC	CASSDARWASGRVFSSYNEQFF
.	TRBV11-1	TRBJ2-3	.	TGTGCCAACGGCTTAGAGCCGAGCGTCACAGATACGCAGTATTTT	CANGLEPSVTDTQYF
.	TRBV6-6	TRBJ2-3	.	TGTGCAAGTCGGAATAGCGGCCTCGCAGATACGCAGTATTTT	CASRNSGLADTQYF
.	TRBV12-3/TRBV12-4	TRBJ2-1	TRBD2	TGTGCCAGCAGTCTTAGTGGACTAGCGGGAGGCGAGCAGCTCTTC	CASSLSGLAGGEQLF
.	TRBV5-1	TRBJ2-6	TRBD1	TGCGCCAGCAGCCCGGTCCCCGGGACAGGAACTTCTGGGCCCAACGTCCTGACTTTC	CASSPVPGTGTSGPNVLTF
.	TRBV28	TRBJ2-7	TRBD1	TGTGCCAGCCGAGGCGAACAGGGGGCGGCCTACGAGCAGTACTTC	CASRGEQGAAYEQYF
.	TRBV20-1	TRBJ2-3	.	TGCAGTGCCTCCAAATTACTTGACTCCACAGATACGCAGTATTTT	CSASKLLDSTDTQYF
.	TRBV5-1	TRBJ1-5	TRBD1	TGTGCCAGCAGTTCGGGACAGACCAATCAGCCCCAGCATTTT	CASSSGQTNQPQHF
.	TRBV12-3/TRBV12-4	TRBJ2-7	TRBD2	TGTGCCAGCAGTGGAGTAGGAGTAGCGGGATGGAGCGTGCAGTACTTC	CASSGVGVAGWSVQYF
once	TRBV5-6	TRBJ2-5	.	TGTGGCAGCAGCTTGGAGGCTAGCCAGGAGACCCACTACTTC	CGSSLEASQETHYF
few	TRBV29-1	TRBJ2-1	TRBD2	TGCAGCGTTGCGCTAGCGGACTACAATGAGCAGTTCTTC	CSVALADYNEQFF
.	TRBV6-1	TRBJ2-2	TRBD1	TGTGCCAGCACCCCAGGGGGACAGTGGGGGACCGGGGAGCTGTTTTTT	CASTPGGQWGTGELFF
few	TRBV11-2	TRBJ2-3	TRBD2	TGTGCCAGCAGCACGGGAGGGTCAGATACGCAGTATTTT	CASSTGGSDTQYF
once	TRBV7-8	TRBJ2-7	.	TGTGCCAGCAGCTTAGCGACTTTTAGCGAGACCCGTTCCGAGCAGTACTTC	CASSLATFSETRSEQYF
.	TRBV6-5	TRBJ2-2	TRBD1	TGTGTCAGCAGTTTTACAGGGGGAGGAAACACCGGGGAGCTGTTTTTT	CVSSFTGGGNTGELFF
.	TRBV19	TRBJ1-2	TRBD1	TGTGCCAGTAGCGTTACCGGGACAGGAGGTGGCTACACCTTC	CASSVTGTGGGYTF
.	TRBV1	TRBJ2-1	.	TGCACCAGCAGCCTTAAGAGGACCCAAAACAATGAGCAGTTCTTC	CTSSLKRTQNNEQFF
few	TRBV4-1	TRBJ1-2	.	TGCGCCAGCAGCATCGGCCGGACGGCGATGTATGGCTACACCTTC	CASSIGRTAMYGYTF
few	TRBV7-9	TRBJ2-2	.	TGTGCCAGCAGCTTAGGTGTTGGGCGGGAGCTGTTTTTT	CASSLGVGRELFF
.	TRBV28	TRBJ2-3	.	TGTGCCAGCTACTTCGCGGGCACAGATACGCAGTATTTT	CASYFAGTDTQYF
many	TRBV6-5	TRBJ2-2	TRBD2	TGTGCCAGCAGTTACTCCCCGGGGGGACCCGGGGAGCTGTTTTTT	CASSYSPGGPGELFF
many	TRBV6-5	TRBJ1-2	.	TGTGCCAGCAGTGCCTCCGGGACCCCATTGCGGGGCTACACCTTC	CASSASGTPLRGYTF
many	TRBV29-1	TRBJ2-4	.	TGCAGCGTTGAAGATGCCAGGGCGGCCAAAAACATTCAGTACTTC	CSVEDARAAKNIQYF
.	TRBV6-4	TRBJ2-1	TRBD2	TGTGCCAGCAGTGAAGCGGGATCGGCTTTTAGTGAGCAGTTCTTC	CASSEAGSAFSEQFF
.	TRBV11-2	TRBJ2-3	.	TGCGCCAGCAGCGTAGCCAGAAACACAGATACGCAGTATTTT	CASSVARNTDTQYF
.	TRBV11-1	TRBJ2-1	.	TGTGCCAGCAGCCCCATATCGGGAGCGTATTACAATGAGAAGTTCTTT	CASSPISGAYYNEKFF
.	TRBV4-2	TRBJ2-6	.	TGTACCAGCAGCCAAGACCGTGGGGCCAACTTCCTGACTTTC	CTSSQDRGANFLTF
.	TRBV11-2	TRBJ2-3	.	TGTGCCAGCAGCCTGGTTCTGTCGGGAGGCACAGATACGCAGTATTTT	CASSLVLSGGTDTQYF